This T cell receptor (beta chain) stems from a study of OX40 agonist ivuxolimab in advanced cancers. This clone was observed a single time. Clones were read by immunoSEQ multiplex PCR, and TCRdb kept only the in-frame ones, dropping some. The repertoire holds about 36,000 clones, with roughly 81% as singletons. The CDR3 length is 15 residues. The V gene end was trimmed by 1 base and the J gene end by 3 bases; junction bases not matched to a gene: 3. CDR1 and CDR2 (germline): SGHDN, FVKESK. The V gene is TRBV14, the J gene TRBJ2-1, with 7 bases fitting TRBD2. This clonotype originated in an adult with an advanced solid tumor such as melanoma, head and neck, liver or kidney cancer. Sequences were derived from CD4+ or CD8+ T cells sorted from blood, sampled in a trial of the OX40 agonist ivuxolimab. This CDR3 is CASSQAGLLYNEQFF. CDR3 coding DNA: TGTGCCAGCAGCCAAGCGGGACTACTCTACAATGAGCAGTTCTTC.